This T cell receptor (beta chain) was identified in a study of T cell responses to AZD1222 COVID-19 vaccine (dated by TCRdb to the early 2020s). At the level of the whole study: A total of just over 230 trial participants underwent TCR sequencing, of whom 207 received two doses of AZD1222 and around 26 received two doses of the MenACWY control vaccine. Enrollment into the trials was organized by age into subgroups of 18-55, 56-69 and 70-plus years, and those subgroups contained about 160, 30 and 59 TCR-sequenced participants, respectively. What the research found in general, with its limitations: Reportedly, close to half of the unique spike-specific TCRs recognized epitopes lying outside the regions that are mutated in the B.1.351 and B.1.1.7 variants. The whole spike protein was spanned by vaccine-associated CD4 TCRs, and dominant responses were seen in regions 160-218 and 743-854. Because no day 14 peak-response samples were available, repertoires were characterized only after the peak T cell response. In the small 56-69-year group, the increase in depth fell short of significance, most likely because of low power. Spike-specific TCR breadth and depth rose significantly after two AZD1222 doses compared with day 0 and with MenACWY recipients. Participants were mostly white British and included more females than males, and it was suggested by the authors that clonal diversity may have been underestimated. Only five to seven AZD1222 recipients were SARS-CoV-2 seropositive at baseline, limiting conclusions about previously exposed vaccinees.

Reading from cysteine to phenylalanine, the CDR3 counts 11 amino acids. The CDR3 DNA has 33 bases and is translated from base 1. V was cut back by 7 bases and J by 6 bases, leaving a gap of 10 bases between them. CDR1 and CDR2 were assigned from the germline V gene as SNHLY and FYNNEI. This clone was seen only a few times. What this receptor recognizes is not known. Within one base of it there is no much larger clone, and no base qualities were kept. Taken with the paper, the label for time point translates to: about 28 days (+/-7) after the second vaccine dose. Because spike-specific TCR depth and breadth did not differ between the two schedules, AZD1222 recipients who got a second dose at roughly 4 weeks were pooled with those who got a second dose at roughly 12 weeks. Vaccinee samples were obtained from the UK trials COV001 and COV002, which included a single-blind randomized controlled phase 2/3 trial of AZD1222 (ChAdOx1 nCoV-19) in healthy adults. For TCRbeta chain sequencing, PBMC samples from trial participants were taken at day 0 and at day 28 after the second dose.

The CDR3 regions of human TCRbeta chains were subjected to immunosequencing. The original methods were these. Repertoire TCRs were checked for matches against a reference library of SARS-CoV-2-specific TCRs that had been generated using the MIRA antigen-specificity platform. Breadth was defined as the fraction of unique TCRs that were SARS-CoV-2-associated. Depth was defined as the fraction of total T cells that were SARS-CoV-2-associated. Using the MIRA data, each spike-specific TCR was assigned both to the spike region to which the TCR was reactive and to a CD4 or CD8 class. Log10-transformed breadth and depth values were compared by one-way ANOVA with Sidak's multiple comparisons tests. This is the immuneACCESS table as TCRdb keeps it, with only in-frame sequences that have V and J called. A part of the clones is gone; compared with another copy, unresolved V genes explain less than half, and the rest is unexplained. Clone size and the V and J calls come from that table; the DNA yielded D and trimming. The sample data list roughly 110,000 clones, and roughly 87% of these were observed just once. The top ten hold approximately 8% of the sample.

The sample in question was peripheral blood, obtained 28 days after the second AZD1222 dose. The receptor chain draws on TRBV2 and TRBJ2-7; no D gene call is confident. This TCR was sampled from an adult who received the AZD1222 COVID-19 vaccine. The DNA sequence follows: TGTGCCAGCAATATTGGTAGCGAGCAGTACTTC. This codes for CASNIGSEQYF.